This passage covers 21 T cell receptor beta chains from one sample sequenced in a study of cytomegalovirus exposure and HLA in healthy donors. Primers for the PCR totalled 60 Vbeta and 13 Jbeta. TCRdb's copy holds only in-frame clones and misses some; the assay was immunoSEQ multiplex PCR. The sample lists approximately 140,000 clones; roughly 80% were seen once. Source material: PBMCs. The receptors derive from a woman between 45 and 65 years old in good health and CMV-seronegative.

The genes are TRBV27 and TRBJ2-3; D is perhaps TRBD1 (5 bases). V was trimmed by 4 bases and J by 4 bases, leaving 6 bases between them. Germline CDR1 MNHEY, CDR2 SMNVEV (reference sequence). This CDR3 has 12 amino acids. CDR3 coding DNA: TGTGCCAGCAGTTCAGGGTCAGATACGCAGTATTTT. Protein product: CASSSGSDTQYF.

This sequence joins TRBV6-5 and TRBJ1-1; no definite D call. In germline, CDR1 is MNHEY, CDR2 SVGAGI. The CDR3 runs 11 residues. The V end was cut by 5 bases, the J end by 5 bases, with 6 bases between. The DNA of the CDR3 is TGTGCCAGCAGTAGGGAGACTGAAGCTTTCTTT. This sequence encodes CASSRETEAFF.

The CDR3 DNA follows: TGTGCCAGCAGTGACCAGGGTCTGAACACCGGGGAGCTGTTTTTT. This gives the protein CASSDQGLNTGELFF. V usage is TRBV6-1 and J usage is TRBJ2-2, with D perhaps TRBD1 (5 bases). V shed 3 bases and J shed 1 base, with 9 bases lying between them. CDR3 length: 15 residues. Germline V gives CDR1 MNHNS, CDR2 SASEGT.

This chain connects TRBV5-1 to TRBJ2-1, with 10 bases lining up with TRBD2. Trimming cost V 5 bases and J 8 bases; bases outside gene matches: 10. The CDR3 runs to 15 residues. The V gene's germline CDR1 is SGHRS and CDR2 YFSETQ. DNA for the CDR3: TGCGCCAGCAGTTCCGAGCGGGGGGGCCTCCATGAGCAGTTCTTC. The encoded protein is CASSSERGGLHEQFF. Full variable domain (remainder filled in from reference TRBV5-1 and TRBJ2-1): KAGVTQTPRYLIKTRGQQVTLSCSPISGHRSVSWYQQTPGQGLQFLFEYFSETQRNKGNFPGRFSGRQFSNSRSEMNVSTLELGDSALYLCASSSERGGLHEQFFGPGTRLTVL.

The V and J genes are TRBV27 and TRBJ2-1; TRBD1 agrees at 7 bases. The ends lost 5 bases at V and 0 bases at J; junction bases unmatched: 4. CDR1 MNHEY and CDR2 SMNVEV come from the germline V gene (reference sequence). The CDR3 is 15 amino acids. For the CDR3, the DNA is TGTGCCAGCAGTCCGGACAGGAGCTCCTACAATGAGCAGTTCTTC. Amino acids: CASSPDRSSYNEQFF.

This clone was counted between two and nine times. The V gene is TRBV6-1, the J gene TRBJ2-5; possibly TRBD2 for D (6 bases). Trimming shortened V by 6 bases and J by 5 bases, and 19 bases separated the two germline ends. This CDR3 is 15 amino acids long. CDR1 is MNHNS, CDR2 SASEGT, per germline. The CDR3 is CASSYYLGGGETQYF. In DNA, the CDR3 is TGTGCCAGCAGCTATTACTTGGGGGGAGGTGAGACCCAGTACTTC.

V is TRBV9 and J is TRBJ2-5; 9 bases align to TRBD2. The junction had 4 bases not matched to a gene; V was cut back by 3 bases and J by 1 base. This CDR3 comprises 15 residues. Germline CDR1 and CDR2: SGDLS and YYNGEE. CDR3 DNA: TGTGCCAGCAGCGCCTCTAGCGGGGCCCAAGAGACCCAGTACTTC. Translation: CASSASSGAQETQYF.

The chain couples TRBV6-1 to TRBJ1-2; 11 bases fit TRBD1. Unmatched junction bases numbered 8, after V lost 7 bases and J lost 4 bases. Per the germline V gene, CDR1 is MNHNS and CDR2 is SASEGT. The CDR3 is 15 amino acids. The CDR3 nucleotides are TGTGCCAGCAAGCCCCGGGACAGGGGGGGCTATGGCTACACCTTC. This encodes CASKPRDRGGYGYTF.

The chain links TRBV5-1 to TRBJ1-5, with TRBD1 identical over 10 bases. Germline assignment: CDR1 SGHRS and CDR2 YFSETQ. The CDR3 consists of 15 residues. Losses at the gene ends were 4 bases for V and 6 bases for J; bases not matched to a gene: 7. In DNA form, the CDR3 reads TGCGCCAGCAGCCTGACAGGGGGCGCGGGTCAGCCCCAGCATTTT. Its protein product is CASSLTGGAGQPQHF.

The V gene is TRBV29-1, the J gene TRBJ2-7; 8 nucleotides line up with TRBD1. The CDR3 is made up of 15 amino acids. Per germline, CDR1 SQVTM and CDR2 ANQGSEA. V dropped 1 base and J dropped 0; count of bases not matched to a gene: 5. Written as DNA, the CDR3 is TGCAGCGTTGAAGGGGGGACAGGTTCCTCCTACGAGCAGTACTTC. Encoded protein: CSVEGGTGSSYEQYF.

This clone was seen only a few times. The chain recombines TRBV11-3 with TRBJ1-1; D is undetermined. The germline V gene has CDR1 SGHNT and CDR2 YENEEA. Trimming pared 2 bases from V and 4 bases from J, leaving 8 bases between. The CDR3 has 13 residues. Here the CDR3 reads CASSLQGGTEAFF. CDR3 coding DNA: TGTGCCAGCAGCTTACAAGGAGGCACTGAAGCTTTCTTT.

This clone turned up a few times. This rearrangement joins TRBV5-1 to TRBJ2-1, with TRBD2 identical over 8 bases. V dropped 3 bases and J dropped 5; count of bases not matched to a gene: 7. The CDR3 runs 15 residues. Germline V CDR1 and CDR2: SGHRS, YFSETQ. The CDR3 sequence is CASSSVAGLNNEQFF. The CDR3 region has the DNA TGCGCCAGCAGCTCCGTAGCGGGGCTGAACAATGAGCAGTTCTTC.

The V call is TRBV5-1, the J call TRBJ1-4, with TRBD1 identical over 9 bases. The CDR3 is made up of 14 amino acids. From germline, CDR1 is SGHRS and CDR2 YFSETQ. The V and J ends lost 4 bases and 6 bases, in that order; junction bases with no gene match: 4. The CDR3 bases are TGCGCCAGCAGCCTTACAGGGGGCCATGAAAAACTGTTTTTT. This encodes CASSLTGGHEKLFF.

The V gene is TRBV25-1, the J gene TRBJ1-5; 7 bases are a match to TRBD1. V dropped 4 bases and J dropped 6; count of bases not matched to a gene: 3. The CDR3 sequence is 13 residues long. Looked up from germline, CDR1 is MGHDK and CDR2 is SYGVNS. DNA of the CDR3: TGTGCCAGCAGTGCAGGGGGAAGTCAGCCCCAGCATTTT. This translates into CASSAGGSQPQHF.

The rearrangement uses TRBV7-6 and TRBJ2-1, with D possibly matching TRBD2 (6 bases). The CDR3 length is 14 residues. Trimming cost V 3 bases and J 6 bases, with 12 bases left between them. Germline V lookup: CDR1 SGHVS, CDR2 FNYEAQ. In nucleotides, the CDR3 is TGTGCCAGCAGCTTTCTTGGGGAGGCCAATGAGCAGTTCTTC. As protein: CASSFLGEANEQFF.

The chain employs TRBV6-5 and TRBJ2-5, with D perhaps TRBD1 (5 bases). The CDR3 extends over 15 amino acids. The ends were cut back, 5 bases at V and 2 bases at J, with 15 bases in the middle. Germline V CDR1 and CDR2: MNHEY, SVGAGI. For the CDR3, the DNA is TGTGCCAGCAGTCTGTCGACAGTACGGCAAGAGACCCAGTACTTC. It is translated as CASSLSTVRQETQYF.

The chain couples TRBV6-5 to TRBJ2-1; D is ambiguous. The CDR3 totals 12 residues. Germline values: CDR1 MNHEY, CDR2 SVGAGI. The germline V and J ends were trimmed by 6 bases and 8 bases, with 11 bases remaining between them. The CDR3 region is CASSRLGYEQFF. Written as DNA, the CDR3 is TGTGCCAGCAGCCGCCTGGGCTATGAGCAGTTCTTC.

The chain couples TRBV2 to TRBJ2-7; maybe TRBD2 (5 bases). Between the trimmed V and J ends, which lost 2 bases and 1 base, there was a span of 9 bases. There are 14 residues in the CDR3. Per the germline V gene, CDR1 is SNHLY and CDR2 is FYNNEI. This CDR3 reads CASSERGLSYEQYF. CDR3 sequence (DNA): TGTGCCAGCAGTGAACGGGGATTGTCCTACGAGCAGTACTTC.

This rearrangement joins TRBV29-1 to TRBJ1-1; no firm D call. Trimming removed 7 bases at V and 2 bases at J, with 5 bases between. Looked up from germline, CDR1 is SQVTM and CDR2 is ANQGSEA. The CDR3 spans 10 residues. The DNA of the CDR3 is TGCAGCGGTCGTAACACTGAAGCTTTCTTT. Protein sequence: CSGRNTEAFF.

The V and J genes are TRBV29-1 and TRBJ1-1; D not resolved. V was shortened by 3 bases and J by 0 bases, with 8 bases between the two germline ends. CDR3 length: 13 residues. Germline V gene sequence: CDR1 SQVTM, CDR2 ANQGSEA. Here the CDR3 reads CSVDNSLNTEAFF. The CDR3 bases are TGCAGCGTTGACAACAGCTTGAACACTGAAGCTTTCTTT. Full variable domain (outside the CDR3, taken from reference TRBV29-1 and TRBJ1-1): SAVISQKPSRDICQRGTSLTIQCQVDSQVTMMFWYRQQPGQSLTLIATANQGSEATYESGFVIDKFPISRPNLTFSTLTVSNMSPEDSSIYLCSVDNSLNTEAFFGQGTRLTVV.

The V gene is TRBV7-2, the J gene TRBJ2-2; tentatively, D is TRBD1 (6 bases). The CDR3 spans 15 residues. Trimming cost V 2 bases and J 2 bases, with 9 bases left between them. Germline V gene lookup returns CDR1 SGHTA and CDR2 FQGNSA. In DNA, the CDR3 is TGTGCCAGCAGCTTAAAGACAGGAAACACCGGGGAGCTGTTTTTT. Translating gives CASSLKTGNTGELFF.